What follows are 27 T cell receptor beta chains derived from one specimen sequenced in a study of cytomegalovirus exposure and HLA in healthy donors. The PCR was carried out with 60 Vbeta primers and 13 Jbeta primers. TCRdb's copy holds only in-frame clones and misses some; the assay was immunoSEQ multiplex PCR. The sample carries some 130,000 clones, over 80% recorded once. Sequenced: PBMCs. All receptors come from a man aged 35-49 years in good health and CMV-seronegative.

The J gene is TRBJ1-4, the V gene TRBV7-6; tentatively, D is TRBD1 (5 bases). Looked up from germline, CDR1 is SGHVS and CDR2 is FNYEAQ. This CDR3 is built from 15 residues. V was cut by 5 bases and J by 7 bases, with 17 bases left in between. As DNA, the CDR3 is TGTGCCAGCAGCCCGAGCACCGGGGGTGGTGAAAAACTGTTTTTT. Translation: CASSPSTGGGEKLFF. Variable domain in full (rest from reference TRBV7-6 and TRBJ1-4): GAGVSQSPRYKVTKRGQDVALRCDPISGHVSLYWYRQALGQGPEFLTYFNYEAQQDKSGLPNDRFSAERPEGSISTLTIQRTEQRDSAMYRCASSPSTGGGEKLFFGSGTQLSVL.

The chain carries TRBV7-3 and TRBJ2-5, with a tentative D call TRBD1 (6 bases). Matching the DNA end better, TRBJ2-7 makes the J call doubtful. CDR3 length: 15 amino acids. CDR1 is SGHTA and CDR2 is FQGTGA in the germline V gene. The CDR3 DNA reads as TGTGCCAGCAGCCCCAACAGGGTGAGCTCCTACGAGCAGTACTTC. It yields the protein CASSPNRVSSYEQYF.

A few counts support this clone. The chain has TRBV7-9 and TRBJ1-1, with TRBD1 identical over 9 bases. CDR1 and CDR2 from the germline V gene are SEHNR and FQNEAQ (reference sequence). V was pared by 0 bases and J by 2 bases, with 4 bases of the junction left unmatched. CDR3 size: 16 residues. CDR3 DNA: TGTGCCAGCAGCTTAGCGGGGGGACAGGGAAACACTGAAGCTTTCTTT. The encoded protein is CASSLAGGQGNTEAFF.

This chain connects TRBV4-2 to TRBJ2-5; TRBD2 agrees at 9 bases. The CDR3 loop spans 16 amino acids. Germline-derived CDR1 and CDR2 are LGHNA and YNFKEQ. The V gene end was trimmed by 0 bases and the J gene end by 4 bases; junction bases not matched to a gene: 6. The CDR3 region has the DNA TGTGCCAGCAGCCAAGATCGGCGGGGGGGGCGAGAGACCCAGTACTTC. Translation gives CASSQDRRGGRETQYF.

This clone showed up just once. Other nucleotide sequences in the sample specify the same CDR3. V usage is TRBV19 and J usage is TRBJ2-7, with 10 bases lining up with TRBD1. J gave up 4 bases and V 5 bases, and 2 bases lay outside the gene matches. The CDR3 contains 13 residues. Germline values: CDR1 LNHDA, CDR2 SQIVND (reference sequence). The CDR3 sequence: CASSAGQGYEQYF. The CDR3 DNA follows: TGTGCCAGTAGTGCGGGACAGGGGTACGAGCAGTACTTC.

Only a few counts were recorded for this clone. The chain combines TRBV2 with TRBJ1-3, with 8 positions matching TRBD1. With V trimmed by 5 bases and J by 1 base, 10 bases remained unmatched. This CDR3 is 17 amino acids long. The V gene's germline CDR1 is SNHLY and CDR2 FYNNEI. The CDR3 DNA reads TGTGCCAGCAGTAAAGGACGGACAGGGAGGTCTGGAAACACCATATATTTT. Its translation is CASSKGRTGRSGNTIYF.

The chain links TRBV4-3 to TRBJ2-7; 11 nucleotides align to TRBD2. This CDR3 has 15 amino acids. CDR1 and CDR2 from the germline V gene are LGHNA and YSLEER. With 5 bases clipped from V and 2 bases from J, the junction kept 5 bases outside the gene matches. CDR3 sequence: CASSDGTSGPYEQYF. The CDR3 coding sequence is TGCGCCAGCAGCGACGGGACTAGCGGACCCTACGAGCAGTACTTC.

The DNA for the CDR3 is TGTGCCAGCAGCCTCGCAGGGTTAACCCCTACAGATACGCAGTATTTT. It codes for CASSLAGLTPTDTQYF. The rearrangement joins TRBV7-2 to TRBJ2-3, with a weak D call TRBD1 (5 bases). CDR3 size: 16 residues. The germline V gene has CDR1 SGHTA and CDR2 FQGNSA. Trimming shortened V by 5 bases and J by 3 bases, and 18 bases separated the two germline ends.

A word on this clone: Other nucleotide sequences from this sample produce the same CDR3. The rearrangement links TRBV6-4 to TRBJ2-3; 12 nucleotides match TRBD2. J gave up 4 bases and V 5 bases, and 7 bases lay outside the gene matches. The germline CDR1 and CDR2 sequences are MRHNA and SNTAGT. This CDR3 is built from 16 residues. In DNA form, the CDR3 reads TGTGCCAGCAGTATGACTAGCGGGAGTGGAGCAGATACGCAGTATTTT. It translates to CASSMTSGSGADTQYF.

This sequence joins TRBV10-3 and TRBJ2-5; D is undetermined. The closer fit of TRBJ2-7 to the DNA end suggests the J call may be wrong. In germline, CDR1 is ENHRY, CDR2 SYGVKD. The CDR3 covers 11 residues. Here the CDR3 DNA reads TGTGCCATCAGTGCCCTCAACGAGCAGTACTTC. Translating gives CAISALNEQYF.

The chain is built from TRBV10-1 and TRBJ2-7; maybe TRBD1 (6 bases). Trimming pared 6 bases from V and 0 bases from J, leaving 15 bases between. From germline, CDR1 is WNHNN and CDR2 SYGVQD (reference sequence). This CDR3 is built from 15 residues. For the CDR3, the DNA is TGCGCCAGCAGGGCGACAGGATCCAACTCCTACGAGCAGTACTTC. Translation: CASRATGSNSYEQYF.

The V and J genes are TRBV5-4 and TRBJ2-7; 7 nucleotides align to TRBD2. The V and J ends lost 5 bases and 0 bases, in that order; junction bases with no gene match: 8. The germline V gene has CDR1 SGHNT and CDR2 YYREEE (reference sequence). The CDR3 is made up of 15 amino acids. This chain's CDR3 is CASRTSGTNSYEQYF. The CDR3, as DNA: TGTGCCAGCAGAACATCCGGGACTAACTCCTACGAGCAGTACTTC.

J is TRBJ2-7 and V is TRBV5-8; TRBD1 matches 7 bases. Germline V CDR1 and CDR2: SGHTS, YDEGEE. J lost 1 base, V lost 4 bases, and 20 bases had no gene match. This CDR3 comprises 19 residues. This CDR3 is CASSPTPGTAIYISYEQYF. CDR3 DNA: TGTGCCAGCAGCCCGACCCCCGGGACAGCCATCTATATATCCTACGAGCAGTACTTC.

This sequence joins TRBV7-6 and TRBJ2-7; tentatively, D is TRBD2 (5 bases). Germline V gives CDR1 SGHVS, CDR2 FNYEAQ. The CDR3 spans 14 residues. V lost 2 bases, J lost 3 bases, and 11 bases lay in between. In DNA, the CDR3 is TGTGCCAGCAGCTTAATTGGACGGGACTACGAGCAGTACTTC. This translates into CASSLIGRDYEQYF.

V and J are TRBV5-5 and TRBJ2-7, with D perhaps matching TRBD2 (6 bases). V dropped 4 bases and J dropped 1 base, with 18 bases sitting between them. This CDR3 is built from 16 residues. CDR1 and CDR2 (germline): SGHKS, YYEKEE (reference sequence). This chain's CDR3 is CASSPRPGTYSYEQYF. DNA for the CDR3: TGTGCCAGCAGCCCCCGCCCCGGGACTTATTCCTACGAGCAGTACTTC.

The genes are TRBV27 and TRBJ1-6; TRBD1 might be the D (5 bases). Trimming took 3 bases from V and 5 from J, leaving 8 bases between them. There are 14 residues in the CDR3. Germline CDR1 MNHEY, CDR2 SMNVEV (reference sequence). The CDR3 sequence: CASSLGRDNSPLHF. DNA of the CDR3: TGTGCCAGCAGTTTGGGGCGAGATAATTCACCCCTCCACTTT.

This chain connects TRBV5-4 to TRBJ1-2, with D uncertain. Germline CDR1 SGHNT, CDR2 YYREEE (reference sequence). V lost 2 bases to trimming and J lost 5 bases, with 7 bases between them. The CDR3 totals 12 residues. The CDR3 DNA is TGTGCCAGCAGCTTAGAAGCGTATGGCTACACCTTC. Its translation: CASSLEAYGYTF. Using reference TRBV5-4 and TRBJ1-2 for the parts outside the CDR3, the full variable domain is ETGVTQSPTHLIKTRGQQVTLRCSSQSGHNTVSWYQQALGQGPQFIFQYYREEENGRGNFPPRFSGLQFPNYSSELNVNALELDDSALYLCASSLEAYGYTFGSGTRLTVV.

This clone was observed a few times. The chain links TRBV28 to TRBJ2-7; D remains ambiguous. The CDR3 length is 13 residues. The V gene's germline CDR1 is MDHEN and CDR2 SYDVKM. V gave up 6 bases and J gave up 2 bases, with 11 bases separating them. The CDR3 DNA sequence: TGTGCCAGCAGATACAGTGGCCCCTACGAGCAGTACTTC. Translated: CASRYSGPYEQYF.

The CDR3 DNA reads as TGTGCCACCAGCCCACGACAGCCAACTAATTCACCCCTCCACTTT. Protein: CATSPRQPTNSPLHF. The chain joins TRBV15 to TRBJ1-6; D is perhaps TRBD1 (5 bases). V was clipped by 5 bases and J by 6 bases, with 14 bases between them. This CDR3 has 15 amino acids. CDR1 is LNHNV, CDR2 YYDKDF, per germline (reference sequence).

CDR3 sequence: CASSQEEGITGELFF. CDR3 nucleotides: TGCGCCAGCAGCCAAGAGGAGGGGATTACCGGGGAGCTGTTTTTT. The chain combines TRBV4-3 with TRBJ2-2; perhaps TRBD2 as D (6 bases). This CDR3 comprises 15 residues. In germline, CDR1 is LGHNA, CDR2 YSLEER. V shed 0 bases and J shed 5 bases, with 10 bases lying between them.

In regard to this clone: Relative to the germline gene, one junction end is altered; a read error may explain this. The CDR3 sequence: CSSSLLQGRTDTQYF. In DNA, the CDR3 is TGTTCCAGCAGCTTACTACAGGGGCGCACAGATACGCAGTATTTT. V and J are TRBV7-9 and TRBJ2-3; TRBD1 aligns across 7 bases. The CDR3 runs 15 residues. Germline V CDR1 and CDR2: SEHNR, FQNEAQ (reference sequence).

Comments on this clone: The junction departs from germline at one end; a sequencing error may be responsible. Other DNA sequences in this sample translate to the same CDR3. The CDR3 nucleotides are TGCGCCAGCAGTGAAGCGACCAGGGGGGACGAGCAGTACTTC. Amino acids: CASSEATRGDEQYF. This sequence joins TRBV6-1 and TRBJ2-7; D is perhaps TRBD1 (7 bases). The CDR3 is 14 amino acids. Germline V lookup: CDR1 MNHNS, CDR2 SASEGT.

The chain has TRBV7-8 and TRBJ2-1; TRBD2 aligns across 9 bases. The CDR3 loop spans 16 amino acids. Per germline, CDR1 SGHVS and CDR2 FQNEAQ. V lost 5 bases, J lost 9 bases, and 14 bases stayed unmatched. The CDR3 region is CASSTFGTSRFREQFF. The CDR3 DNA sequence: TGTGCCAGCAGCACTTTCGGGACTAGCAGGTTCCGTGAGCAGTTCTTC.

The chain recombines TRBV10-3 with TRBJ1-5; TRBD1 agrees at 8 bases. Looked up from germline, CDR1 is ENHRY and CDR2 is SYGVKD. V lost 6 bases to trimming and J lost 7 bases; unmatched junction nucleotides: 8. The CDR3 is 14 amino acids. CDR3 sequence: CAISQTGVDQPQHF. CDR3 in DNA: TGTGCCATCAGCCAGACAGGGGTGGACCAGCCCCAGCATTTT.

The chain couples TRBV7-3 to TRBJ2-2; D uncertain. With 5 bases removed from V and 7 bases from J, the gap between germline ends came to 14 bases. Germline assignment: CDR1 SGHTA and CDR2 FQGTGA. The length of the CDR3 is 14 residues. CDR3 region: CASSIDPNYGELFF. The CDR3 DNA sequence: TGTGCCAGCAGCATAGACCCGAACTACGGGGAGCTGTTTTTT.

The chain carries TRBV28 and TRBJ2-1; D not certain. Germline values: CDR1 MDHEN, CDR2 SYDVKM. The CDR3 has 16 amino acids. Between the trimmed V and J ends, which lost 6 bases and 7 bases, there was a span of 22 bases. This chain's CDR3 is CASSLLFERPENEQFF. The CDR3 coding sequence is TGTGCCAGCAGCCTACTTTTCGAGCGCCCTGAAAATGAGCAGTTCTTC.

The chain recombines TRBV7-6 with TRBJ2-7, with a possible D match to TRBD1 (6 bases). The CDR3 loop spans 17 amino acids. Germline CDR1 and CDR2: SGHVS and FNYEAQ. Trimming removed 5 bases at V and 5 bases at J, with 25 bases between. The CDR3 loop is CASSPTWPHTGPNEQYF. The DNA of the CDR3 is TGTGCCAGCAGCCCAACATGGCCGCACACAGGGCCGAACGAGCAGTACTTC.